The T cell receptor (beta chain) under discussion was sequenced for a study of cytomegalovirus exposure and HLA in healthy donors. Findings of the study overall: As a later analysis revealed, most CMV-associated TCR beta chains appeared HLA-restricted.

Germline V gene data show CDR1 as LNHDA and CDR2 as SQIVND (reference sequence). The ends were cut back, 7 bases at V and 2 bases at J, with 14 bases in the middle. The CDR3 is 14 residues long. To note about this clone: Antigen specificity is unknown.

In the PCR, 60 Vbeta and 13 Jbeta primers were used. In the source study's methods: An analysis performed later counted about 80 million unique TCR beta chains (roughly 11 million of them shared). Repertoires were generated with immunoSEQ multiplex PCR, while TCRdb's copy carries only in-frame clones and drops some. V, J and clone size reflect that table, while D and trimming were determined from the DNA. The sample lists over 150,000 clones, 65% to 80% occurring once. The receptor's source is a man aged 40-49 years in good health and CMV-seronegative. The rearrangement uses TRBV19 and TRBJ2-5, with TRBD2 as a possible D gene (5 bases). The sequencing sample was made of PBMCs. The chain's CDR3 is CASKDSDFQETQYF. CDR3 bases: TGTGCCAGTAAGGACTCGGACTTTCAAGAGACCCAGTACTTC. Full variable domain (missing parts from reference TRBV19 and TRBJ2-5): DGGITQSPKYLFRKEGQNVTLSCEQNLNHDAMYWYRQDPGQGLRLIYYSQIVNDFQKGDIAEGYSVSREKKESFPLTVTSAQKNPTAFYLCASKDSDFQETQYFGPGTRLLVL.